A single sample gave rise to the 6 T cell receptor beta chains below, sequenced in a study of T cell repertoires in cytomegalovirus infection. These TCRs' antigens remain unknown. TCRdb reprocessed the reads via MiXCR and lists one record per CDR3 protein. The sample comprises about 770,000 distinct CDR3 sequences, 25% to 35% of which are singletons, and approximately 14% rests with the top ten. The sequences come from cultured CD8+ T cells from PBMCs, collected from culture after CMV antigen stimulation. Receptors were obtained from a human donor in good health (CMV status not recorded). Some clones in this sample may be carry-over from other donors' samples.

This clonotype was picked up a small number of times. CDR3 sequence (DNA): TGTGCCAGCAGCTTTGTTGGGAGCAATGAAAAACTGTTTTTT. This gives the protein CASSFVGSNEKLFF. The V and J genes are TRBV7-9 and TRBJ1-4, with D unclear. V gave up 3 bases and J gave up 5 bases, with 10 bases separating them. CDR3 length: 14 amino acids. Germline V gene sequence: CDR1 SEHNR, CDR2 FQNEAQ (reference sequence).

The chain uses TRBV12-3 or TRBV12-4 and TRBJ1-5, with 8 bases lining up with TRBD1. The CDR3 is 14 residues long. After removal of 10 bases from V and 7 bases from J, the junction contained 12 bases not matched to a gene. For the CDR3, the DNA is TGTGCCACCTCCTCCAGGGGGCAAGGGCAGCCCCAGCATTTT. Encoded protein: CATSSRGQGQPQHF.

For this clonotype: At one end, the junction sequence differs from germline, possibly due to a read error. This sequence joins TRBV19 and TRBJ2-5; D perhaps matches TRBD2 (5 bases). This CDR3 has 14 amino acids. The germline V gene encodes CDR1 LNHDA and CDR2 SQIVND (reference sequence). The CDR3 sequence is CVSSTGRDQETQYF. CDR3 DNA: TGTGTCAGTAGTACCGGACGGGATCAAGAGACCCAGTACTTC.

This chain connects TRBV6-6 to TRBJ2-5; D is tentatively TRBD1 or TRBD2 (6 bases each). Germline V gives CDR1 MNHNY, CDR2 SVGAGI (reference sequence). This CDR3 has 15 residues. The V gene lost 7 bases and the J gene lost 5 bases, with 20 bases spanning the gap. CDR3: CASTMEGGPGETQYF. In nucleotides, the CDR3 is TGTGCCAGCACCATGGAAGGGGGGCCGGGGGAGACCCAGTACTTC.

This clonotype was observed a handful of times. V is TRBV6-1 and J is TRBJ1-1; D call uncertain. The germline V gene encodes CDR1 MNHNS and CDR2 SASEGT. The CDR3 covers 16 residues. V lost 4 bases, J lost 3 bases, and 18 bases lay in between. CDR3 sequence (DNA): TGTGCCAGCAGTGTTGGAATTGGTGGCCTGGACACTGAAGCTTTCTTT. This gives the protein CASSVGIGGLDTEAFF.

There are a few counts of this clonotype. J is TRBJ1-2 and V is TRBV7-2; no clear D gene. Trimming pared 5 bases from V and 4 bases from J, leaving 14 bases between. The germline CDR1 and CDR2 sequences are SGHTA and FQGNSA. This CDR3 is built from 14 residues. The CDR3 here is CASSPRPRLYGYTF. The CDR3 DNA sequence: TGTGCCAGCAGCCCCCGCCCTCGCCTCTATGGCTACACCTTC.